The next 7 T cell receptor beta chains were all read from a single sample in a study of blood T cell repertoires in COVID-19. The assay was immunoSEQ multiplex PCR, and TCRdb's table has in-frame clones only and misses some. The sample contains 470,000 or so clones, 80% to 90% of which appear only once. Sequences were obtained from peripheral blood. These TCRs come from a human donor in a cohort sampled during active COVID-19.

The chain recombines TRBV7-2 with TRBJ2-1; D is perhaps TRBD2 (6 bases). V was pared by 1 base and J by 6 bases, with 16 bases between. In germline, CDR1 is SGHTA, CDR2 FQGNSA. The CDR3 contains 16 residues. CDR3 in DNA: TGTGCCAGCAGCTTAGTTAGGGCTAGCGCTGGCAATGAGCAGTTCTTC. This encodes CASSLVRASAGNEQFF.

This clone was found once. The chain has TRBV3-1 (or the pseudogene TRBV3-2) and TRBJ2-1; 12 nucleotides line up with TRBD2. The J segment lost 5 bases and the V segment lost 4 bases, leaving 15 bases of the junction unmatched. Germline CDR1 is LGHDT and CDR2 is YNNKEL (reference sequence). The length of the CDR3 is 19 residues. For the CDR3, the DNA is TGTGCCAGCAGCCGCATCATTGGATCTAGCGGGAGGGCCGACAATGAGCAGTTCTTC. Residues: CASSRIIGSSGRADNEQFF.

The chain recombines TRBV25-1 with TRBJ2-3, with TRBD1 matching 8 bases. V shed 2 bases, J shed 6 bases, and the junction held 7 bases outside the gene matches. CDR1 is MGHDK and CDR2 is SYGVNS in the germline V gene. This CDR3 comprises 15 residues. The CDR3 DNA is TGTGCCAGCAGTGAACCCCAGGGGGCGATGGATACGCAGTATTTT. This gives the protein CASSEPQGAMDTQYF.

In its sample, this clone was seen once. The chain carries TRBV3-1 (or the pseudogene TRBV3-2) and TRBJ1-6; D call uncertain. The V end was cut by 0 bases, the J end by 12 bases, with 12 bases between. Germline V gene lookup returns CDR1 LGHDT and CDR2 YNNKEL (reference sequence). This CDR3 is 14 amino acids long. CDR3 nucleotides: TGTGCCAGCAGCCAAGAGAGGAGCCCAAAACCCCTCCACTTT. Encoded protein: CASSQERSPKPLHF.

The V and J genes are TRBV7-2 and TRBJ2-2; the D gene is possibly TRBD1 (5 bases). V gave up 2 bases and J gave up 3 bases, with 10 bases separating them. CDR1 is SGHTA and CDR2 is FQGNSA in the germline V gene. The CDR3 totals 15 residues. The CDR3 DNA is TGTGCCAGCAGCTTAAGCAGGGCGTACACCGGGGAGCTGTTTTTT. This gives the protein CASSLSRAYTGELFF.

A single count supports this clone. The chain has TRBV19 and TRBJ1-2; no clear D. Trimming stripped 10 bases from V and 0 bases from J, with 15 bases between. CDR1 LNHDA and CDR2 SQIVND come from the germline V gene (reference sequence). The CDR3 extends over 14 amino acids. The CDR3 coding sequence is TGTGCCACCTGGGGTCGGGGAGCTAACTATGGCTACACCTTC. Translated: CATWGRGANYGYTF.

The chain uses TRBV11-1 and TRBJ2-5, with no clear D. The CDR3 extends over 13 amino acids. Trimming shortened V by 4 bases and J by 4 bases, and 10 bases separated the two germline ends. Germline V gives CDR1 SGHAT, CDR2 FQDESV (reference sequence). The CDR3 nucleotides are TGTGCCAGCAGCTCCCAGCGAACAGAGACCCAGTACTTC. This gives the protein CASSSQRTETQYF.